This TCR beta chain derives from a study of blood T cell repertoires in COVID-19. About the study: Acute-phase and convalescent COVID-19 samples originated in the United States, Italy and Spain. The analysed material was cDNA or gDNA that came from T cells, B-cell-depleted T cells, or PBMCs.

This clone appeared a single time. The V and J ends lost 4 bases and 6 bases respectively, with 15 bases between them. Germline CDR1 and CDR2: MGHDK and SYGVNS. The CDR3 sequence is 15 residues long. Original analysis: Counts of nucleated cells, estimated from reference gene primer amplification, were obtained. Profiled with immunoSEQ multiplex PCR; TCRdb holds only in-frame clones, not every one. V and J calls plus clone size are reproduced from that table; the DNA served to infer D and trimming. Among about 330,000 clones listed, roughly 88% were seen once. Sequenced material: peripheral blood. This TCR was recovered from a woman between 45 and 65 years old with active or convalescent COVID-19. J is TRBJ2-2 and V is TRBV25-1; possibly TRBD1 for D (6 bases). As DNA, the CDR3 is TGTGCCAGCAGTGCTGACAGCAAGGGGGCCGGGGAGCTGTTTTTT. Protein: CASSADSKGAGELFF.